One sample yielded the 17 T cell receptor beta chains listed below, sequenced in a study of cytomegalovirus exposure and HLA in healthy donors. 13 Jbeta primers and 60 Vbeta primers were used for the PCR. Sequencing was performed with immunoSEQ multiplex PCR; in TCRdb, only in-frame clones are kept and a portion is missing. The data contain a few hundred thousand clones, roughly 80% of them singletons. The sequenced material came from PBMCs. The receptors derive from a man between 35 and 55 years old in good health and CMV-seronegative.

The chain employs TRBV10-3 and TRBJ1-1; no firm D call. The CDR3 is 13 residues long. Trimming took 2 bases from V and 0 from J, leaving 4 bases between them. The germline CDR1 and CDR2 sequences are ENHRY and SYGVKD. The CDR3 region is CAISEQLNTEAFF. The DNA for the CDR3 is TGTGCCATCAGTGAGCAGTTGAACACTGAAGCTTTCTTT.

The chain couples TRBV4-1 to TRBJ1-2; 7 bases are a match to TRBD1. There are 15 residues in the CDR3. Germline trimming cut 5 bases from V and 4 bases from J; bases unmatched to any gene: 10. CDR1 and CDR2 (germline): MGHRA, YSYEKL. The CDR3 protein is CASSDPVGGIYGYTF. DNA of the CDR3: TGCGCCAGCAGCGACCCTGTAGGGGGCATCTATGGCTACACCTTC.

This chain uses TRBV6-5 with TRBJ2-1, with 10 bases aligning to TRBD2. CDR1 and CDR2 (germline): MNHEY, SVGAGI. Unmatched junction bases numbered 5, after V lost 6 bases and J lost 6 bases. This CDR3 has 14 amino acids. For the CDR3, the DNA is TGTGCCAGCAGCCTCCTAGCGGGAGTCAATGAGCAGTTCTTC. It yields the protein CASSLLAGVNEQFF.

The rearrangement uses TRBV29-1 and TRBJ1-2, with TRBD1 matching over 7 bases. The CDR3 is 13 amino acids. Germline V gene lookup returns CDR1 SQVTM and CDR2 ANQGSEA. The trim removed 4 bases at V and 5 bases at J, leaving 7 bases unmatched. This CDR3 is CSVGGGAGYGYTF. The CDR3 bases are TGCAGCGTTGGAGGGGGCGCGGGATATGGCTACACCTTC.

The genes are TRBV4-2 and TRBJ1-5; a possible D gene is TRBD1 (5 bases). This CDR3 region has 17 residues. With 0 bases removed from V and 0 bases from J, the gap between germline ends came to 12 bases. From germline, CDR1 is LGHNA and CDR2 YNFKEQ. DNA of the CDR3: TGTGCCAGCAGCCAAGATTTCCCAGGGATTAGCAATCAGCCCCAGCATTTT. It translates to CASSQDFPGISNQPQHF.

The CDR3, as DNA: TGTGCCAGCAGTTTATCAGCAGGGAAGGGCCCTACCTACGAGCAGTACTTC. This translates into CASSLSAGKGPTYEQYF. The chain combines TRBV27 with TRBJ2-7; the D gene is possibly TRBD1 (5 bases). Deletions cut 0 bases from V and 2 bases from J, with 17 bases between. Germline-derived CDR1 and CDR2 are MNHEY and SMNVEV (reference sequence). This CDR3 is built from 17 residues.

The chain links TRBV2 to TRBJ2-3; the D gene is possibly TRBD1 (6 bases). Germline CDR1 reads SNHLY; CDR2 reads FYNNEI. Trimming took off 11 bases at V and 4 bases at J, with 16 bases between the two ends. The CDR3 has 13 residues. CDR3: CAAYREVADTQYF. In DNA, the CDR3 is TGTGCCGCATACAGGGAAGTTGCAGATACGCAGTATTTT.

This clone has a single count. The chain combines TRBV7-9 with TRBJ2-3; D remains ambiguous. Germline values: CDR1 SEHNR, CDR2 FQNEAQ (reference sequence). V was clipped by 1 base and J by 1 base, with 6 bases between them. CDR3 length: 14 amino acids. The CDR3 nucleotides are TGTGCCAGCAGCTTAGGGCCCCGCACAGATACGCAGTATTTT. This encodes CASSLGPRTDTQYF.

This chain's CDR3 is CASSVPAGVTYEQYF. The CDR3 coding sequence is TGTGCCAGCAGCGTGCCAGCGGGAGTGACCTACGAGCAGTACTTC. This chain joins TRBV5-4 and TRBJ2-7, with 8 bases that match TRBD2. V was clipped by 4 bases and J by 2 bases; unmatched bases: 8. The length of the CDR3 is 15 residues. Per germline, CDR1 SGHNT and CDR2 YYREEE (reference sequence). The whole variable domain, filled in from reference TRBV5-4 and TRBJ2-7, reads ETGVTQSPTHLIKTRGQQVTLRCSSQSGHNTVSWYQQALGQGPQFIFQYYREEENGRGNFPPRFSGLQFPNYSSELNVNALELDDSALYLCASSVPAGVTYEQYFGPGTRLTVT.

This sequence joins TRBV19 and TRBJ2-3, with 10 bases that match TRBD2. The CDR3 sequence is 17 residues long. Germline lookup yields CDR1 LNHDA and CDR2 SQIVND (reference sequence). The ends lost 4 bases at V and 4 bases at J; junction bases unmatched: 11. In DNA form, the CDR3 reads TGTGCCAGTAGTAGGGACCCTAGCGGGGGCTTAGCAGATACGCAGTATTTT. Encoded protein: CASSRDPSGGLADTQYF.

The chain recombines TRBV19 with TRBJ2-3; TRBD2 aligns across 9 bases. Germline V gene sequence: CDR1 LNHDA, CDR2 SQIVND (reference sequence). J was trimmed by 4 bases and V by 6 bases; bases with no gene match: 5. The CDR3 has 14 residues. The CDR3 spells CASREAGGADTQYF. CDR3 DNA sequence: TGTGCCAGTAGAGAAGCGGGAGGCGCAGATACGCAGTATTTT.

The V gene is TRBV9, the J gene TRBJ2-5; TRBD2 aligns across 10 bases. J lost 2 bases, V lost 1 base, and 23 bases had no gene match. The CDR3 covers 22 residues. Germline V CDR1 and CDR2: SGDLS, YYNGEE. CDR3 nucleotide sequence: TGTGCCAGCAGCGTATCATCATTTTCTGGGAGCGGGGGGGCAAGCCGACAAGAGACCCAGTACTTC. This translates into CASSVSSFSGSGGASRQETQYF.

V and J are TRBV4-2 and TRBJ2-7, with D perhaps matching TRBD1 (6 bases). The germline V gene encodes CDR1 LGHNA and CDR2 YNFKEQ. The CDR3 covers 17 residues. V shed 3 bases and J shed 1 base, with 19 bases lying between them. CDR3 region: CASSHQGSAGTSYEQYF. The CDR3, as DNA: TGTGCCAGCAGCCATCAAGGGTCGGCAGGGACATCCTACGAGCAGTACTTC.

This clone was seen a handful of times. This chain links TRBV4-1 with TRBJ2-7; TRBD1 agrees at 7 bases. The CDR3 spans 17 residues. Per germline, CDR1 MGHRA and CDR2 YSYEKL. The junction had 12 bases not matched to a gene; V was cut back by 1 base and J by 3 bases. This CDR3 is CASSQVTGLRVLYEQYF. For the CDR3, the DNA is TGCGCCAGCAGCCAAGTGACAGGGTTAAGGGTACTCTACGAGCAGTACTTC.

The chain is built from TRBV13 and TRBJ2-1; maybe TRBD1 (6 bases). Germline V gene lookup returns CDR1 PRHDT and CDR2 FYEKMQ (reference sequence). Trimming removed 3 bases at V and 5 bases at J, with 14 bases between. The CDR3 has 15 residues. The CDR3 loop reads CASSFLQGSHNEQFF. In DNA, the CDR3 is TGTGCCAGCAGCTTTCTCCAGGGGAGCCACAATGAGCAGTTCTTC.

This chain links TRBV2 with TRBJ2-5; 7 positions agree with TRBD1. This CDR3 spans 13 amino acids. The ends lost 5 bases at V and 1 base at J; junction bases unmatched: 1. The germline V gene has CDR1 SNHLY and CDR2 FYNNEI. This CDR3 reads CASSRDSQETQYF. The CDR3 nucleotides read TGTGCCAGCAGTCGGGACAGCCAAGAGACCCAGTACTTC.

The chain recombines TRBV7-8 with TRBJ1-6, with D unclear. The V end lost 2 bases, the J end lost 0 bases, and 8 bases lay between the germline ends. Germline loops: CDR1 SGHVS, CDR2 FQNEAQ. The CDR3 length is 16 residues. The CDR3 bases are TGTGCCAGCAGCTTAACGGTTAGCTCCTATAATTCACCCCTCCACTTT. Protein: CASSLTVSSYNSPLHF.